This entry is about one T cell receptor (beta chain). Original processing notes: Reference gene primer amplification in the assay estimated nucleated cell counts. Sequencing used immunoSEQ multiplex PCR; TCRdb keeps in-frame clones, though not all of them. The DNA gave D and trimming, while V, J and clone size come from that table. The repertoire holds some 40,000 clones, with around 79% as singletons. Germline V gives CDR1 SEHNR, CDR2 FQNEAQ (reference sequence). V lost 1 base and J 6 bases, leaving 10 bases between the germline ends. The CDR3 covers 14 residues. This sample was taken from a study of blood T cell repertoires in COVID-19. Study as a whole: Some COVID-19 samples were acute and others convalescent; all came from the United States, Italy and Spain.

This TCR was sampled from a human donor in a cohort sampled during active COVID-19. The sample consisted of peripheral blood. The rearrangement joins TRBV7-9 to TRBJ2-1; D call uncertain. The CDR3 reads CASSLGLRFNEQFF. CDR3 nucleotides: TGTGCCAGCAGCTTAGGTCTGAGGTTCAATGAGCAGTTCTTC.